The following is a T cell receptor beta chain sequence with its context. It has no known antigen specificity. Per-base quality was not reported, and no clone a single base away is much larger than it. Sample time point, as interpreted from the label and publication: cells obtained before transplantation from donor or recipient. CD3+CD4+ and CD3+CD8+ populations were FACS-sorted from unstimulated pre-transplant donor and recipient cells taken from spleen or lymph nodes. Deletion took 6 bases off V and 2 bases off J, with a span of 23 bases between the germline ends. The CDR3 starts with the cysteine, ends with the phenylalanine, and has 17 residues. Only CDR3 DNA remains: 51 bases, in frame from the first base. For CDR1 and CDR2, the germline V gene lists MDHEN and SYDVKM. Library prep was done by the immunoSEQ multiplex PCR assay. In most patients, genomic DNA was isolated using the Qiagen DNeasy Blood and Tissue Kit and sent frozen to Adaptive Biotechnologies for TCR sequencing. For most patients, high-throughput TCR-beta CDR3 sequencing of genomic DNA was performed by Adaptive Biotechnologies. The authors' analysis ran thus. TCR sequencing data for roughly 20 patients were retrieved from Adaptive's ImmunoSEQ software; a few other patients were processed with MiXCR and VDJtools. To correct CD4 versus CD8 sorting errors, any sequence found in both subsets at a frequency ratio below 5:1 was removed. CDR3 nucleotide sequences shared between donor and recipient were removed because their origin could not be assigned. Alloreactive clones required at least 2-fold expansion over unstimulated cells and minimum CFSE-low frequency of 0.002% (template counts) or 0.001% (read counts). Clones were considered mappable if detected in sequenced pre-transplant spleen, lymph node, or MLR CFSE-low populations of the donor or recipient. The cumulative frequency of alloreactive clones was calculated as a percentage of all sequences, weighted by copy number. This immuneACCESS table, as held by TCRdb, lists in-frame sequences with V and J called but not all clones. Of the missing ones, under half trace to an unresolved V gene in checked studies; the others have no known cause. V and J calls and clone size are as listed in that table; D and trimming were resolved from the DNA. Present in this sample are 85,000 to 90,000 clones, 80% to 95% of which were seen just once. In total, the top ten clones hold roughly 0.31% of the sample.

This specimen belongs to a study of graft-versus-host responses after intestinal transplantation (dated by TCRdb to the early 2020s). The study in broad terms: The transplants that recipients received were multivisceral, liver-intestinal, or isolated intestinal. Anti-thymocyte globulin induction was given to all recipients, followed by maintenance tacrolimus and steroids for approximately three years. After intestinal transplantation, graft-versus-host and host-versus-graft alloreactive T cell clones in the graft, circulation and bone marrow were tracked using bulk TCR-beta CDR3 sequencing. To identify alloreactive clones, pre-transplant mixed lymphocyte reaction products were sequenced and compared with unstimulated pre-transplant donor and recipient T cells. A cohort of fewer than 25 intestinal transplant recipients, including one retransplant, was enrolled, and a few patients lacking pretransplant specimens were excluded. A peak of at least 4% donor T cells among recipient peripheral blood mononuclear cells was the definition used for donor T cell macrochimerism. Rather than going through the commercial service, samples from a few later patients were sequenced in-house on an Illumina MiSeq and processed with MiXCR.

What the study reported, not specific to this receptor: GvH clones were found in recipient bone marrow, and some of the GvH clones appeared earlier in ileal mucosa or blood, which is consistent with an intestinal mucosal origin. Conclusions were limited by the relatively low number and heterogeneity of intestinal transplant patients. In patients with donor T cell macrochimerism, the allografts had high GvH to HvG T cell clonal ratios. Early after transplant, declines in HvG clones were associated with peak levels of circulating GvH clones.

The sequence came from a human donor who received an intestinal transplant. The sequencing here drew on unstimulated CD4+ T cells sorted from spleen or lymph node cells, taken before intestinal transplant. This receptor chain uses TRBV28 and TRBJ2-7; a tentative D call is TRBD2 (5 bases match). CDR3 protein: CASSSPRTGRRTYEQYF. The nucleotide sequence reads as follows: TGTGCCAGCAGCTCCCCGAGAACCGGGCGGAGGACCTACGAGCAGTACTTC.